One sample yielded the 19 T cell receptor beta chains listed below, sequenced in a study of neurological immune-mediated disorders. A single record per CDR3 protein comes from TCRdb applying MiXCR to the 5' RACE reads. This table has tens of thousands of distinct CDR3 sequences, approximately 2.4% appearing once. Material: PBMCs. The receptor source for this set is a young woman with multiple sclerosis.

This clonotype was picked up many times. The chain is built from TRBV7-2 and TRBJ1-2; 12 bases map to TRBD1. Looked up from germline, CDR1 is SGHTA and CDR2 is FQGNSA. J gave up 4 bases and V 3 bases, and 12 bases lay outside the gene matches. CDR3 size: 18 residues. CDR3 in amino acids: CASSFFRGQGARGYGYTF. CDR3 sequence (DNA): TGTGCCAGCAGCTTTTTTAGGGGACAGGGGGCGCGAGGCTATGGCTACACCTTC. Together with reference TRBV7-2 and TRBJ1-2, the CDR3 gives the full variable domain: GAGVSQSPSNKVTEKGKDVELRCDPISGHTALYWYRQSLGQGLEFLIYFQGNSAPDKSGLPSDRFSAERTGGSVSTLTIQRTQQEDSAVYLCASSFFRGQGARGYGYTFGSGTRLTVV.

This clonotype was observed at least ten times. The chain joins TRBV5-1 to TRBJ2-3; the D is unclear. Trimming pared 0 bases from V and 3 bases from J, leaving 14 bases between. There are 16 residues in the CDR3. CDR1 is SGHRS, CDR2 YFSETQ, per germline. DNA of the CDR3: TGCGCCAGCAGCTTGGTGACGTTATCGAGAACAGATACGCAGTATTTT. Its protein product is CASSLVTLSRTDTQYF.

This clonotype was found many times. The chain carries TRBV29-1 and TRBJ1-1; no reliable D call. The CDR3 runs 10 residues. Germline CDR1 is SQVTM and CDR2 is ANQGSEA. V lost 7 bases to trimming and J lost 5 bases, with 8 bases between them. For the CDR3, the DNA is TGCAGCGGACGGGGTACTGAAGCTTTCTTT. Encoded protein: CSGRGTEAFF.

This clonotype has ten or more counts. V gene TRBV7-2 combines with J gene TRBJ2-1; D is unclear. The V end lost 7 bases, the J end lost 6 bases, and 13 bases lay between the germline ends. The germline V gene has CDR1 SGHTA and CDR2 FQGNSA. This CDR3 has 13 amino acids. This CDR3 reads CASTYGPLNEQFF. The DNA of the CDR3 is TGTGCCAGCACTTACGGACCCCTCAATGAGCAGTTCTTC.

This clonotype was observed many times. The CDR3 DNA is TGTGCCATCAGTGTAACAGGGGACCCGAACACCGGGGAGCTGTTTTTT. Protein: CAISVTGDPNTGELFF. This chain links TRBV10-3 with TRBJ2-2, with 7 bases aligning to TRBD1. The CDR3 totals 16 residues. V was clipped by 4 bases and J by 0 bases; unmatched bases: 5. Looked up from germline, CDR1 is ENHRY and CDR2 is SYGVKD.

The sample holds many counts of this clonotype. The chain carries TRBV7-2 and TRBJ2-7; no definite D call. Trimming cost V 1 base and J 7 bases, with 11 bases left between them. This CDR3 has 13 residues. Germline values: CDR1 SGHTA, CDR2 FQGNSA. The CDR3 loop is CASSLVDLGEQYF. DNA of the CDR3: TGTGCCAGCAGCTTAGTGGACCTCGGGGAGCAGTACTTC.

The table lists this clonotype with many counts. The rearrangement joins TRBV12-3 or TRBV12-4 to TRBJ1-4; TRBD1 might be the D (5 bases). The CDR3 loop spans 16 amino acids. Trimming took off 4 bases at V and 1 base at J, with 13 bases between the two ends. CDR3 DNA: TGTGCCAGCAGTTCCCAGGGTTTGGGAACTAATGAAAAACTGTTTTTT. The encoded protein is CASSSQGLGTNEKLFF.

This clonotype was counted many times. The gene calls are TRBV9 and TRBJ2-1; D is unresolved. This CDR3 contains 13 residues. V shed 0 bases and J shed 3 bases, with 4 bases lying between them. Germline assignment: CDR1 SGDLS and CDR2 YYNGEE. CDR3 nucleotide sequence: TGTGCCAGCAGCGTAGATAACTACAATGAGCAGTTCTTC. Its protein is CASSVDNYNEQFF. The full variable domain, completed using reference TRBV9 and TRBJ2-1, is DSGVTQTPKHLITATGQRVTLRCSPRSGDLSVYWYQQSLDQGLQFLIQYYNGEERAKGNILERFSAQQFPDLHSELNLSSLELGDSALYFCASSVDNYNEQFFGPGTRLTVL.

This clonotype was observed a handful of times. Mismatch with germline at one junction end may stem from a read error. The chain has TRBV4-3 and TRBJ2-1; D gene uncertain. In germline, CDR1 is LGHNA, CDR2 YSLEER. CDR3 length: 12 amino acids. In nucleotides, the CDR3 is TGCGACAGCAGCAAAGTCGGGAATGAGCAGTTCTTC. This translates into CDSSKVGNEQFF.

This clonotype was seen ten or more times. This could be a read error, since a much larger clone is one nucleotide away. This chain joins TRBV20-1 and TRBJ1-6; D might be TRBD1 (6 bases). V lost 6 bases and J 7 bases, leaving 16 bases between the germline ends. CDR3 length: 14 residues. Germline CDR1 and CDR2: DFQATT and SNEGSKA (reference sequence). CDR3 region: CSAEPTGFNSPLHF. As DNA, the CDR3 is TGCAGTGCCGAACCTACAGGGTTCAATTCACCCCTCCACTTT.

This clonotype appeared many times. The chain couples TRBV20-1 to TRBJ2-5; 8 bases match TRBD2. The J segment lost 6 bases and the V segment lost 3 bases, leaving 9 bases of the junction unmatched. The CDR3 is made up of 14 amino acids. Germline V gene lookup returns CDR1 DFQATT and CDR2 SNEGSKA (reference sequence). In DNA, the CDR3 is TGCAGTGCTAGCCGGGCGGGAGGACACAAGACCCAGTACTTC. It translates to CSASRAGGHKTQYF.

This clonotype came up many times. The J gene is TRBJ2-1, the V gene TRBV27; 9 bases are shared with TRBD1. The CDR3 loop spans 13 amino acids. CDR1 is MNHEY and CDR2 is SMNVEV in the germline V gene (reference sequence). With V trimmed by 5 bases and J by 7 bases, 3 bases remained unmatched. The CDR3 DNA is TGTGCCAGCAGTCGGGACAGGGCGAATGAGCAGTTCTTC. It is translated as CASSRDRANEQFF.

This clonotype was seen ten or more times. The V gene is TRBV3-1, the J gene TRBJ2-1; TRBD2 agrees at 10 bases. Germline V lookup: CDR1 LGHDT, CDR2 YNNKEL (reference sequence). The trim removed 4 bases at V and 5 bases at J, leaving 11 bases unmatched. The CDR3 spans 17 residues. The CDR3, as DNA: TGTGCCAGCAGCCCCTTGGGAGCGGGAGGGCCTCACAATGAGCAGTTCTTC. Amino acid sequence: CASSPLGAGGPHNEQFF.

This clonotype has ten or more counts. CDR3 nucleotides: TGTGCCAGCAGTTTAATACGTCTGGCGGTCTATGGCTACACCTTC. Translation: CASSLIRLAVYGYTF. The rearrangement joins TRBV12-3 or TRBV12-4 to TRBJ1-2; D unresolved. Trimming left V 2 bases short and J 4 bases short, with 14 bases between. This CDR3 spans 15 amino acids.

Many counts were recorded for this clonotype. This chain links TRBV20-1 with TRBJ2-7; 9 bases map to TRBD2. With 3 bases clipped from V and 4 bases from J, the junction kept 16 bases outside the gene matches. This CDR3 has 17 residues. Per the germline V gene, CDR1 is DFQATT and CDR2 is SNEGSKA (reference sequence). The CDR3 loop is CSASSLGGRALFYEQYF. The CDR3 nucleotides read TGCAGTGCTAGCTCCCTCGGCGGGAGGGCCTTGTTTTACGAGCAGTACTTC.

Ten or more counts support this clonotype. The V gene is TRBV12-3 or TRBV12-4, the J gene TRBJ1-5, with a weak D call TRBD1 (5 bases). The ends were cut back, 4 bases at V and 11 bases at J, with 18 bases in the middle. This CDR3 spans 14 amino acids. This CDR3 is CASSSGLPAGTQHF. DNA for the CDR3: TGTGCCAGCAGTTCGGGACTCCCGGCGGGGACCCAGCATTTT.

This clonotype came up a few times. In DNA form, the CDR3 reads TGCAGCGCTGGTCTGGGCGGGACGAACACTGAAGCTTTCTTT. This encodes CSAGLGGTNTEAFF. V gene TRBV29-1 combines with J gene TRBJ1-1; tentatively, D is TRBD1 (5 bases). The CDR3 is 14 residues long. The V end was cut by 7 bases, the J end by 1 base, with 16 bases between. Per the germline V gene, CDR1 is SQVTM and CDR2 is ANQGSEA. Drawing the rest from reference TRBV29-1 and TRBJ1-1, the complete variable domain is SAVISQKPSRDICQRGTSLTIQCQVDSQVTMMFWYRQQPGQSLTLIATANQGSEATYESGFVIDKFPISRPNLTFSTLTVSNMSPEDSSIYLCSAGLGGTNTEAFFGQGTRLTVV.

In this sample, this clonotype turned up many times. The chain recombines TRBV24-1 with TRBJ2-2, with D possibly matching TRBD2 (5 bases). Trimming cost V 9 bases and J 2 bases, with 15 bases left between them. The length of the CDR3 is 15 residues. CDR1 and CDR2 (germline): KGHDR, SFDVKD. The CDR3 is CATDGGPFNTGELFF. The CDR3 DNA reads TGTGCCACCGACGGAGGCCCCTTTAACACCGGGGAGCTGTTTTTT.

Many counts were recorded for this clonotype. The chain joins TRBV7-8 to TRBJ2-2; maybe TRBD2 (6 bases). The V gene's germline CDR1 is SGHVS and CDR2 FQNEAQ. CDR3 length: 15 residues. V was pared by 1 base and J by 5 bases, with 11 bases between. Here the CDR3 reads CASSLVGGRTGELFF. In nucleotides, the CDR3 is TGTGCCAGCAGCTTAGTGGGAGGACGGACCGGGGAGCTGTTTTTT.